This T cell receptor (beta chain) was sequenced during a study of T cells in Graves' hyperthyroidism and ophthalmopathy. The study's findings and limits: Onset of ophthalmopathy came a median approximately 6.9 months after the model predicted it.

Patients with ophthalmopathy all had a Clinical Activity Score of at least 3, a NOSPECS grade of at least 4 and duration under 3 months. V lost 4 bases, J lost 8 bases, and 13 bases lay in between. The CDR3 spans 14 residues. Germline lookup yields CDR1 SGHRS and CDR2 YFSETQ. Template material for amplifying TCR beta CDR3 regions consisted of RNA transcripts. First-round RT-PCR of the TCR CDR3 relied on the HTBI primer set. In TCRdb, the multiplex PCR reads were re-called with MiXCR into one record per CDR3 protein. Of about 640,000 distinct CDR3 sequences listed, around 20% were seen once; the top ten hold around a third. This clonotype showed up many times. Its antigen is currently unknown.

The sample taken for sequencing was blood. The chain joins TRBV5-1 to TRBJ1-6; D not certain. The sequence came from a man aged 25 to 45 with Graves' ophthalmopathy. The chain's CDR3 is CASSPGLSDSPLHF. The DNA of the CDR3 is TGCGCCAGCAGCCCAGGACTGTCCGATTCACCCCTCCACTTT.